This entry describes one T cell receptor beta chain. Sequencing was performed with immunoSEQ multiplex PCR; in TCRdb, only in-frame clones are kept and a portion is missing. Here the sample spans 170,000 or so clones, 88% being singletons. Per the germline V gene, CDR1 is MNHEY and CDR2 is SMNVEV (reference sequence). The V end lost 3 bases, the J end lost 1 base, and 9 bases lay between the germline ends. The CDR3 contains 14 residues. This sample was included in a study of blood T cell repertoires in COVID-19. Participants had their cohort set by participant-reported clinical history. Material for sequencing was PBMCs or T cells enriched from blood (not recorded which). The chain couples TRBV27 to TRBJ1-1; D may be TRBD1 (6 bases). This TCR derives from a woman between 18 and 30 years old who had recovered from COVID-19. CDR3 protein: CASSFNRANTEAFF. CDR3 DNA sequence: TGTGCCAGCAGTTTTAACAGGGCGAACACTGAAGCTTTCTTT.